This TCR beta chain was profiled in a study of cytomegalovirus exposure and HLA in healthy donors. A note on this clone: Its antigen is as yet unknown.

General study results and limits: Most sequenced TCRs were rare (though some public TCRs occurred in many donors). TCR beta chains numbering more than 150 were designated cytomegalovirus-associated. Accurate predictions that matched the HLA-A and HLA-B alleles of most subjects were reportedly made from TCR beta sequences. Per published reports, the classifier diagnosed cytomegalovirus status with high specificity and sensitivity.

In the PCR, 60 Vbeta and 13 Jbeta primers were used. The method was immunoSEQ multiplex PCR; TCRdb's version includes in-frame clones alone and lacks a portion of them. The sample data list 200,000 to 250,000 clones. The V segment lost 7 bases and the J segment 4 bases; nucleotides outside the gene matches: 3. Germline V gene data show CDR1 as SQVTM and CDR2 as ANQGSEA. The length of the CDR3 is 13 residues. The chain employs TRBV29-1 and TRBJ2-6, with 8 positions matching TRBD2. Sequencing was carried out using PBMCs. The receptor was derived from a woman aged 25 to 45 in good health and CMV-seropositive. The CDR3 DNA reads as TGCAGCGGACGGGAGGGGGGGGCCAACGTCCTGACTTTC. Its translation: CSGREGGANVLTF. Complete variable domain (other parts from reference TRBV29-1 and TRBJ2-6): SAVISQKPSRDICQRGTSLTIQCQVDSQVTMMFWYRQQPGQSLTLIATANQGSEATYESGFVIDKFPISRPNLTFSTLTVSNMSPEDSSIYLCSGREGGANVLTFGAGSRLTVL.